Listed here are 26 T cell receptor beta chains from one sample, sequenced in a study of human T cells and chemical hapten exposure. TCRdb reprocessed the RACE reads via MiXCR and lists one record per CDR3 protein. Among approximately 400,000 distinct CDR3 sequences listed, approximately 5.1% were seen once. The time point is: pre-sensitization, week 0. Treatment of the sample: therapeutic diphenylcyclopropenone sensitization with weekly scalp DPC. The source material was whole blood, sampled in connection with sensitization to the hapten diphenylcyclopropenone (DPC). The receptors come from a woman aged 45-65 years with alopecia areata. Some clones in this sample may be carry-over from other donors' samples.

This clonotype has more than one count but fewer than ten. The rearrangement joins TRBV7-8 to TRBJ1-5; 9 bases map to TRBD1. The germline gives CDR1 SGHVS, CDR2 FQNEAQ. The V and J ends lost 4 bases and 6 bases, in that order; junction bases with no gene match: 7. The CDR3 is made up of 15 amino acids. The CDR3 nucleotides read TGTGCCAGCAGCTCGGACAGGGGAGGGGTTCAGCCCCAGCATTTT. Protein sequence: CASSSDRGGVQPQHF.

This clonotype was counted between two and nine times. The chain is built from TRBV2 and TRBJ2-3, with a weak D call TRBD1 (5 bases). Trimming stripped 3 bases from V and 2 bases from J, with 9 bases between. The CDR3 loop spans 14 amino acids. Germline CDR1 is SNHLY and CDR2 is FYNNEI. The DNA of the CDR3 is TGTGCCAGCAGTGAGGTGGGGCCCACAGATACGCAGTATTTT. The encoded protein is CASSEVGPTDTQYF.

This clonotype was recorded a few times. A read error may account for a junction end that differs from germline. The CDR3 DNA is TGCAGTGCTAGAAGGGCCCCGAATGAAGAACTGTTTTTT. Translation gives CSARRAPNEELFF. The chain couples TRBV20-1 to TRBJ1-4; D is uncertain. Germline V CDR1 and CDR2: DFQATT, SNEGSKA (reference sequence). The CDR3 has 13 amino acids.

This clonotype was seen only a few times. The chain couples TRBV5-1 to TRBJ1-2; 10 positions match TRBD1. Germline loops: CDR1 SGHRS, CDR2 YFSETQ. The CDR3 runs 15 residues. The trim removed 9 bases at V and 8 bases at J, leaving 16 bases unmatched. CDR3: CATTTGQGGWEGYTF. The CDR3 DNA sequence: TGCGCCACCACAACCGGACAGGGGGGATGGGAAGGCTACACCTTC.

This clonotype was observed at least ten times. J is TRBJ2-1 and V is TRBV28, with 9 bases matching TRBD2. The CDR3 loop spans 14 amino acids. Germline CDR1 MDHEN, CDR2 SYDVKM. Trimming removed 8 bases from V and 4 bases from J; junction bases left unmatched: 6. The CDR3 spells CASLAGGSYNEQFF. In nucleotides, the CDR3 is TGTGCCAGCTTGGCGGGAGGGTCGTACAATGAGCAGTTCTTC.

This clonotype occurred a few times. V is TRBV6-5 and J is TRBJ2-1, with D possibly being TRBD1 (5 bases). Looked up from germline, CDR1 is MNHEY and CDR2 is SVGAGI. CDR3 length equals 14 residues. Deletions cut 5 bases from V and 0 bases from J, with 8 bases between. CDR3 DNA sequence: TGTGCCAGCAGTAGGACACTCTCCTACAATGAGCAGTTCTTC. Encoded protein: CASSRTLSYNEQFF.

This clonotype was seen repeatedly, ten times or more. The chain recombines TRBV4-2 with TRBJ2-4, with D possibly being TRBD2 (5 bases). Looked up from germline, CDR1 is LGHNA and CDR2 is YNFKEQ. V lost 4 bases and J 3 bases, leaving 13 bases between the germline ends. CDR3 length: 15 amino acids. CDR3 coding DNA: TGTGCCAGCAGCCGGGAGCTTTTAGACAAAAACATTCAGTACTTC. It codes for CASSRELLDKNIQYF.

This chain connects TRBV29-1 to TRBJ1-5; maybe TRBD1 (6 bases). V dropped 4 bases and J dropped 4 bases, with 8 bases sitting between them. The CDR3 covers 12 residues. The germline gives CDR1 SQVTM, CDR2 ANQGSEA. CDR3 protein: CSVAQGNQPQHF. The DNA of the CDR3 is TGCAGCGTTGCACAGGGAAATCAGCCCCAGCATTTT.

This chain connects TRBV12-3 or TRBV12-4 to TRBJ2-5, with D possibly matching TRBD1 (5 bases). Deletions cut 3 bases from V and 0 bases from J, with 8 bases between. CDR3 size: 14 residues. CDR3 sequence reads: CASSLWGNQETQYF. In DNA form, the CDR3 reads TGTGCCAGCAGTTTGTGGGGCAACCAAGAGACCCAGTACTTC.

This sequence joins TRBV27 and TRBJ2-6, with D uncertain. The CDR3 length is 15 residues. Per germline, CDR1 MNHEY and CDR2 SMNVEV (reference sequence). Trimming took off 9 bases at V and 4 bases at J, with 16 bases between the two ends. For the CDR3, the DNA is TGTGCCAGTTGCCCCCCTCGACCCGGGGCCAACGTCCTGACTTTC. Amino acids: CASCPPRPGANVLTF.

This clonotype was observed many times. This sequence joins TRBV18 and TRBJ2-1, with D possibly matching TRBD2 (5 bases). V was clipped by 3 bases and J by 6 bases, with 12 bases between them. Germline values: CDR1 KGHSH, CDR2 LQKENI. The CDR3 is made up of 14 amino acids. CDR3 sequence: CASSPLGSPNEQFF. For the CDR3, the DNA is TGTGCCAGCTCACCCTTAGGGAGCCCCAATGAGCAGTTCTTC.

This chain joins TRBV7-9 and TRBJ1-5; 7 positions match TRBD1. CDR1 is SEHNR and CDR2 is FQNEAQ in the germline V gene (reference sequence). Germline trimming cut 4 bases from V and 2 bases from J; bases unmatched to any gene: 8. The CDR3 extends over 16 amino acids. The CDR3 DNA reads as TGTGCCAGCAGCTCTGACAGGGCCGAACGCAATCAGCCCCAGCATTTT. It translates to CASSSDRAERNQPQHF.

Within the sample, this clonotype is medium-sized. The chain is built from TRBV9 and TRBJ1-1; D gene unclear. Germline values: CDR1 SGDLS, CDR2 YYNGEE. V lost 0 bases and J lost 4, with 13 bases in between. This CDR3 is built from 15 residues. CDR3 coding DNA: TGTGCCAGCAGCGTAGGAGTGGGCTGGGGCACTGAAGCTTTCTTT. Translating it yields CASSVGVGWGTEAFF.

This clonotype was seen a handful of times. The V gene is TRBV2, the J gene TRBJ2-4, with 10 bases fitting TRBD2. Germline V lookup: CDR1 SNHLY, CDR2 FYNNEI. V shed 4 bases, J shed 5 bases, and the junction held 2 bases outside the gene matches. The CDR3 runs 14 residues. The CDR3 spells CASSGTSGQNIQYF. DNA for the CDR3: TGTGCCAGCAGTGGGACTAGCGGACAAAACATTCAGTACTTC. The variable domain in full, with the rest retrieved from reference TRBV2 and TRBJ2-4, is EPEVTQTPSHQVTQMGQEVILRCVPISNHLYFYWYRQILGQKVEFLVSFYNNEISEKSEIFDDQFSVERPDGSNFTLKIRSTKLEDSAMYFCASSGTSGQNIQYFGAGTRLSVL.

This chain's CDR3 is CASVGGFSGANVLTF. The CDR3 DNA reads TGTGCCAGCGTGGGCGGATTCTCTGGGGCCAACGTCCTGACTTTC. The chain joins TRBV2 to TRBJ2-6; D gene ambiguous. V was cut by 8 bases and J by 0 bases, with 11 bases left in between. Germline V CDR1 and CDR2: SNHLY, FYNNEI. The CDR3 has 15 amino acids.

The V call is TRBV18, the J call TRBJ1-6; the match to TRBD1 covers 8 bases. This CDR3 contains 13 residues. Germline CDR1 reads KGHSH; CDR2 reads LQKENI. V gave up 10 bases and J gave up 8 bases; unmatched junction bases: 7. The CDR3 DNA reads TGTGCCACCCAGGGGGCAAGGGATTCACCCCTCCACTTT. Amino acids: CATQGARDSPLHF.

This clonotype was found many times. The rearrangement joins TRBV6-6 to TRBJ2-2; D may be TRBD2 (5 bases). Per germline, CDR1 MNHNY and CDR2 SVGAGI (reference sequence). Trimming removed 2 bases from V and 5 bases from J, with 12 bases in between. The CDR3 is 15 amino acids. The CDR3 is CASSYGLASTGELFF. Written as DNA, the CDR3 is TGTGCCAGCAGTTACGGGTTAGCGTCGACCGGGGAGCTGTTTTTT.

This clonotype was detected ten times or more. CDR3 protein: CASSLVLGPSYEQYF. In DNA form, the CDR3 reads TGTGCCAGCAGTTTAGTACTAGGGCCATCCTACGAGCAGTACTTC. The chain couples TRBV28 to TRBJ2-7; possible D gene TRBD2, 5 bases. Trimming shortened V by 2 bases and J by 1 base, and 12 bases separated the two germline ends. Germline V CDR1 and CDR2: MDHEN, SYDVKM. CDR3 size: 15 residues.

The rearrangement links TRBV27 to TRBJ1-5; 8 positions match TRBD1. The V and J ends lost 10 bases and 3 bases, in that order; junction bases with no gene match: 5. CDR1 is MNHEY, CDR2 SMNVEV, per germline (reference sequence). This CDR3 is built from 13 residues. The CDR3 DNA follows: TGTGCCACCCGACAGGGGTACAATCAGCCCCAGCATTTT. Its translation is CATRQGYNQPQHF.

This clonotype was detected ten times or more. This sequence joins TRBV7-6 and TRBJ2-7, with 7 bases that match TRBD2. The CDR3 extends over 14 amino acids. CDR1 and CDR2 (germline): SGHVS, FNYEAQ. V shed 5 bases, J shed 1 base, and the junction held 5 bases outside the gene matches. The DNA of the CDR3 is TGTGCCAGCAGCCCCTCTAGCGGTTCCTACGAGCAGTACTTC. Translated: CASSPSSGSYEQYF.

The chain uses TRBV4-3 and TRBJ2-5, with D perhaps matching TRBD2 (5 bases). Germline assignment: CDR1 LGHNA and CDR2 YSLEER. The CDR3 loop spans 17 amino acids. Trimming removed 0 bases from V and 1 base from J, with 15 bases in between. This CDR3 is CASSQDATGRGQETQYF. The CDR3 DNA reads as TGCGCCAGCAGCCAAGATGCTACTGGACGGGGCCAAGAGACCCAGTACTTC.

This clonotype was observed a few times. The chain couples TRBV20-1 to TRBJ1-6; 9 nucleotides agree with TRBD1. V dropped 2 bases and J dropped 7; count of bases not matched to a gene: 6. Germline lookup yields CDR1 DFQATT and CDR2 SNEGSKA (reference sequence). The CDR3 runs to 15 residues. CDR3 nucleotides: TGCAGTGCTAGACCCACCGGGACAGGGAATTCACCCCTCCACTTT. This codes for CSARPTGTGNSPLHF.

This clonotype was detected many times. J is TRBJ2-3 and V is TRBV2, with D possibly being TRBD1 (6 bases). CDR3 length: 10 amino acids. Germline-derived CDR1 and CDR2 are SNHLY and FYNNEI. The V end was cut by 6 bases, the J end by 8 bases, with 6 bases between. CDR3 in amino acids: CASRGGTQYF. In nucleotides, the CDR3 is TGTGCCAGCAGAGGGGGTACGCAGTATTTT.

A few counts support this clonotype. The chain employs TRBV5-1 and TRBJ2-3, with a possible D match to TRBD2 (6 bases). Trimming removed 0 bases at V and 7 bases at J, with 21 bases between. Germline V gene data show CDR1 as SGHRS and CDR2 as YFSETQ. The CDR3 has 17 amino acids. CDR3 sequence reads: CASSLEEGRQPRNTQYF. CDR3 DNA: TGCGCCAGCAGCTTGGAGGAGGGTAGGCAGCCCAGAAATACGCAGTATTTT.

This clonotype was seen at least ten times. The rearrangement joins TRBV6-5 to TRBJ2-3, with D possibly being TRBD2 (5 bases). CDR1 and CDR2 from the germline V gene are MNHEY and SVGAGI. The CDR3 extends over 14 amino acids. The V and J ends lost 2 bases and 0 bases respectively, with 6 bases between them. CDR3 nucleotides: TGTGCCAGCAGTTACGGAGGAAGCACAGATACGCAGTATTTT. It specifies CASSYGGSTDTQYF.

This clonotype was seen a handful of times. The rearrangement joins TRBV5-4 to TRBJ1-1; TRBD1 is a possible D gene (5 bases). Germline lookup yields CDR1 SGHNT and CDR2 YYREEE (reference sequence). CDR3 length: 12 residues. V was clipped by 2 bases and J by 10 bases, with 12 bases between them. CDR3: CASSFRTSRAFF. As DNA, the CDR3 is TGTGCCAGCAGCTTTAGGACAAGTCGAGCTTTCTTT.